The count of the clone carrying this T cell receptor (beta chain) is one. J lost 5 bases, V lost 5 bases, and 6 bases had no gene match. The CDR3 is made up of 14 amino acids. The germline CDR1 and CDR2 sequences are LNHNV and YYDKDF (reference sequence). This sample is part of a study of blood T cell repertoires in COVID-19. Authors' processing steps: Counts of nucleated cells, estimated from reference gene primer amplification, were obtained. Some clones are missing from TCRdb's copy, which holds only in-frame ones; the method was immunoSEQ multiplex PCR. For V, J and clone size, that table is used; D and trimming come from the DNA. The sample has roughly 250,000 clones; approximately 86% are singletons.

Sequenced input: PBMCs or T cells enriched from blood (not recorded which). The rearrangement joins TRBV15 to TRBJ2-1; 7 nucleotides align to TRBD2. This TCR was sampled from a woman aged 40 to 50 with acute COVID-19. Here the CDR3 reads CATSQPGRDNEQFF. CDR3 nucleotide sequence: TGTGCCACCAGCCAACCGGGGAGGGACAATGAGCAGTTCTTC.